This TCR beta chain is from a study of cytomegalovirus exposure and HLA in healthy donors. The PCR contained 60 Vbeta and 13 Jbeta primers. Sequencing was performed with immunoSEQ multiplex PCR; in TCRdb, only in-frame clones are kept and a portion is missing. The repertoire has about 85,000 clones, more than 60% of them found once; the top ten carry 2% to 2.5%. In its sample, this clone was seen a few times. The antigen remains undetermined. Whole-study findings and limits: Accurate prediction of HLA-A and HLA-B alleles (for most subjects) was reportedly achieved from TCR beta sequences. Reportedly, diagnosis of cytomegalovirus status by the classifier showed high specificity and sensitivity.

The source material was PBMCs. The sequence was collected from a boy younger than 18 in good health and CMV-seronegative.

The CDR3 DNA is TGTGCCAGCAGTTACTCGATGGGGGCGAATCAGCCCCAGCATTTT. This gives the protein CASSYSMGANQPQHF. V and J are TRBV6-5 and TRBJ1-5; D perhaps matches TRBD1 (6 bases). The germline V and J ends were trimmed by 0 bases and 4 bases, with 10 bases remaining between them. The CDR3 loop spans 15 amino acids. Germline V gene sequence: CDR1 MNHEY, CDR2 SVGAGI.